This T cell receptor (beta chain) was recovered during a study of Ad26.COV2.S vaccination and SARS-CoV-2 variants. Overall study: Ad26.COV2.S shots went into the muscle once or twice, 56 days apart. Overall study results and limits: Total responses of T cells may have been underestimated by the analyses of TCR breadth and depth. Placebo recipients showed lower spike-specific TCR breadth than vaccinees.

For this clone: No antigen is known for it. In the same sample, other DNA sequences code for this CDR3.

Assay used: immunoSEQ multiplex PCR; TCRdb lists only in-frame clones, some missing. The data hold about 420,000 clones, with 85% to 90% observed a single time. The germline V gene has CDR1 SGHNT and CDR2 YYREEE (reference sequence). The CDR3 is 12 residues long. V was clipped by 4 bases and J by 3 bases, with 5 bases between them. Described treatment: approximately 18 received Ad26.COV2.S at low or high dose, single or two shots; several received placebo; per-sample allocation not given. Samples came from day 63 after the first vaccine or placebo injection. The chain has TRBV5-4 and TRBJ2-1; D unresolved. The sample was peripheral blood, taken in a trial of Ad26.COV2.S vaccine versus placebo. The clonotype originates from a person between 18 and 65 years old who received the Ad26.COV2.S COVID-19 vaccine or a placebo. CDR3 DNA: TGTGCCAGCAGCCTACTCTACAATGAGCAGTTCTTC. It yields the protein CASSLLYNEQFF.